The clone carrying this TCR beta chain showed up just a few times. Its specificity is unknown. Using its own MiXCR run on the reads, TCRdb lists one record per CDR3 protein. The table lists hundreds of thousands of distinct CDR3 sequences, around 29% of them singletons. The sample is drawn from a study of T cell repertoires in cytomegalovirus infection. Across the study: Newly reported HLA-C-restricted and thoroughly characterized HLA-B-restricted CMV epitopes were employed. Public TCR beta signature analysis indicated the presence of both CMV infection and matching HLA type.

Whole-study findings and limits: Carriers of CMV plus the relevant HLA were identified by cumulative public TCR beta family frequency. The ex vivo response was dominated by HLA-C-restricted CMV-specific TCR beta clonotypes.

There are 14 residues in the CDR3. J was trimmed by 8 bases and V by 0 bases; bases with no gene match: 6. Germline V gene sequence: CDR1 MNHEY, CDR2 SVGAGI. The sample consisted of cultured PBMCs, taken from culture after CMV antigen stimulation. This chain links TRBV6-5 with TRBJ1-2; 7 bases match TRBD1. This TCR derives from a human donor in good health (CMV status not recorded). Some clones in this sample may be carry-over from other donors' samples. This CDR3 reads CASSYSGRGGGYTF. In DNA, the CDR3 is TGTGCCAGCAGTTACTCGGGCAGAGGGGGCGGCTACACCTTC.